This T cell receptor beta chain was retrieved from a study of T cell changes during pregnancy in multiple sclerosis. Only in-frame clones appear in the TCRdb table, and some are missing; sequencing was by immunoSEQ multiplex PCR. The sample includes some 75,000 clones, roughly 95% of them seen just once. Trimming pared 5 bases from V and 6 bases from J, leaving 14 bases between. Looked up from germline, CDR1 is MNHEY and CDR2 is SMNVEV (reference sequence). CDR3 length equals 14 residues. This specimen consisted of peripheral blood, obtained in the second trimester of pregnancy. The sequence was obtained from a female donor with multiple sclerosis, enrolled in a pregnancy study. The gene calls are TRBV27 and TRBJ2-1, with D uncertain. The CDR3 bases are TGTGCCAGCAGTGCACTACCGCATACCAATGAGCAGTTCTTC. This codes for CASSALPHTNEQFF.